This T cell receptor (beta chain) was captured by sequencing in a study of blood T cell repertoires in COVID-19. The method was immunoSEQ multiplex PCR; TCRdb's version includes in-frame clones alone and lacks a portion of them. The sample includes about 260,000 clones, roughly 90% of them seen just once. Germline CDR1 reads MGHRA; CDR2 reads YSYEKL. The CDR3 is made up of 16 amino acids. V lost 3 bases and J lost 5; bases outside the gene matches: 7. The rearrangement uses TRBV4-1 and TRBJ2-3; the match to TRBD2 covers 11 bases. The TCR sequence derives from a man aged 55 to 70 who had recovered from COVID-19. The sequencing sample was made of peripheral blood. Here the CDR3 reads CASSQYSGGVEDTQYF. CDR3 DNA: TGCGCCAGCAGCCAGTATAGCGGGGGGGTGGAAGATACGCAGTATTTT.